The present entry profiles one TCR beta chain with its context. It lacks a known antigen. No quality values exist for individual bases; no much larger clone is one base distant. Inclusive of the bounding cysteine and phenylalanine, the CDR3 is 17 residues long. Just the 51-base CDR3 DNA is kept, in frame starting at base 1. For CDR1 and CDR2, the germline V gene (reference sequence) lists SEHNR and FQNEAQ. V is pared back by 2 bases and J by 3 bases, with 19 bases lying between the germline termini. Participants in the prospective study were enrolled through a virtual design, were aged 18 to 89 years, and lived in roughly 24 United States geographic areas. In the prospective study, cohorts were assigned on the basis of participant-reported clinical history obtained from a screening survey and a study questionnaire. Recovered participants in ImmuneRACE Cohort 3 were defined by two consecutive negative NP/OP PCR tests, clearance by a healthcare professional, or resolution of symptoms. Mobile phlebotomists in the prospective study collected whole blood, serum and a nasopharyngeal or oropharyngeal swab from every participant. Participants in the prospective study had the option to provide additional blood draws and questionnaires over a roughly 2-month period. Blood samples from the prospective study were shipped frozen or at room temperature prior to DNA extraction.

TCRbeta CDR3 regions were amplified from genomic DNA using the immunoSEQ Assay, a bias-controlled multiplex PCR. The original pipeline was this. Within the assay, amplification of reference gene primers was used to estimate how many nucleated cells each sample contained. To quantify the absolute abundance of each unique TCRbeta CDR3 rearrangement, sequence reads were collapsed and filtered. Productive Simpson clonality was computed per sample as the square root of Simpson's diversity index over productive rearrangements. Drawn from immuneACCESS, this table holds only the in-frame rearrangements with V and J called that TCRdb kept. Clones are partly lost; checked studies trace under half to an unresolved V gene and leave the rest unexplained. V and J calls plus clone size are reproduced from that table; the DNA served to infer D and trimming. The sample yields 280,000 or so clones; around nine tenths were counted once. The ten largest clones add up to roughly 6.3% of the sample.

The source of the sample is a study of blood T cell repertoires in COVID-19 (dated by TCRdb to the early 2020s). At the level of the whole study: Samples covering the acute and convalescent phases of COVID-19 were provided by collaborators in the United States, Italy and Spain. The material from the prospective study consisted of cDNA or gDNA derived from T cells, B-cell-depleted T cells, or PBMCs. The dataset comprised deeply sampled blood TCRbeta repertoires from subjects exposed to, actively infected with, or recovered from COVID-19. The repertoires were released in a freely available public database meant as a resource for research on the immune response to SARS-CoV-2. The samples were drawn from the first 160 participants of the ongoing ImmuneRACE study and from 1,254 subjects provided by 6 global collaborators. Sample metadata almost always included a de-identified subject ID, COVID-19 status, age in years and sex. Where available, HLA class I and class II types were obtained from metadata supplied by the sample provider rather than from assay-based typing. The paper's findings and limits, for the study overall: The quantity of clinical and demographic metadata differed by source and by participant and was supplied without curation.

The sequencing input was PBMCs or T cells enriched from blood (not recorded which). The TCR comes from a woman aged 40-49 years who had recovered from COVID-19. The sequence is built from TRBV7-9 and TRBJ1-1; TRBD1 could be the D gene, as 6 bases match. The CDR3 reads CASSLPGQGSVDTEAFF. The DNA is TGTGCCAGCAGCTTACCGGGGCAGGGGAGTGTGGACACTGAAGCTTTCTTT. Extended through the reference TRBV7-9 and TRBJ1-1 proteins, this CDR3 yields the full variable domain: DTGVSQNPRHKITKRGQNVTFRCDPISEHNRLYWYRQTLGQGPEFLTYFQNEAQLEKSRLLSDRFSAERPKGSFSTLEIQRTEQGDSAMYLCASSLPGQGSVDTEAFFGQGTRLTVV.